Listed below are T cell receptor beta chains from one sample, sequenced in a study of CXCR3-negative and CXCR3-positive naive CD8 T cells. TCRdb reprocessed the 5' RACE reads, with one entry per CDR3 protein and no DNA. The listing contains 5,500 to 6,000 distinct CDR3 sequences. Sequenced: naive CXCR3+ CD8+ T cells from blood. The receptor set was obtained from a human donor in good health. Some clones in this sample may be carry-over from other donors' samples. The CDR3 runs from the conserved cysteine through the conserved F or W. Clone sizes are given selectively: once, few, many, or a class where the clone is expanded.

v_gene	abundance	j_gene	CDR3aa
TRBV28	medium-sized	TRBJ2-3	CASRRGQKYTDTQYF
TRBV23-1	NA	TRBJ2-3	CASSQSQTTDTQYF
TRBV20-1	medium-sized	TRBJ2-7	CSAREPGSFYEQYF
TRBV2	NA	TRBJ2-3	CASSVDGSNSFTDTQYF
TRBV7-9	NA	TRBJ2-3	CASSQGQGRETQYF
TRBV6-2/TRBV6-3	NA	TRBJ1-1	CASTNVEGLNTEAFF
TRBV4-3	NA	TRBJ2-4	CASSQDERVAKNIQYF
TRBV20-1	NA	TRBJ2-1	CSARGGGNYNEQFF
TRBV4-1	medium-sized	TRBJ2-1	CASSFRTSGSYNEQFF
TRBV5-1	NA	TRBJ2-5	CASSLAGRQEETQYF
TRBV29-1	medium-sized	TRBJ1-1	CGGTVNTEAFF
TRBV6-2/TRBV6-3	medium-sized	TRBJ2-1	CDKRGENEQFF
TRBV28	NA	TRBJ2-5	CASSSTGISGKQETQYF
TRBV21-1	medium-sized	TRBJ2-5	CASSKELLAGGETQYF
TRBV7-9	medium-sized	TRBJ1-2	CASSLDPGHGYTF
TRBV4-2	NA	TRBJ1-2	CASSQEDRANYGYTF
TRBV30	large	TRBJ2-7	CACQAAGPYEQYF
TRBV25-1	NA	TRBJ1-4	CASSELLSGPYEKLFF
TRBV29-1	medium-sized	TRBJ2-6	CSVLSPRANVLTF
TRBV27	medium-sized	TRBJ2-1	CASSRTGGAYNEQFF
TRBV23-1	NA	TRBJ2-4	CASSQPRGGMVKNIQYF
TRBV2	NA	TRBJ2-7	CASSDREWTYEQYF
TRBV29-1	medium-sized	TRBJ1-5	CSVGWGNQPQHF
TRBV20-1	medium-sized	TRBJ1-1	CSARDRSQGAEAFF
TRBV4-1	NA	TRBJ2-5	CASSQGELASGETQYF
TRBV6-1	medium-sized	TRBJ1-3	CASQGAPGNTIYF
TRBV5-1	medium-sized	TRBJ2-1	CASSPRTSWDEQFF
TRBV20-1	medium-sized	TRBJ2-6	CSADRDRGRGANVLTF
TRBV2	NA	TRBJ2-5	CASSDGGFAQETQYF
TRBV4-1	NA	TRBJ2-2	CASSQDRIWGTGELFF
TRBV20-1	NA	TRBJ2-7	CSARGPGASWVGEQYF
TRBV6-1	NA	TRBJ1-1	CASSFGTVNTEAFF
TRBV18	NA	TRBJ2-1	CASSPPRIGYNEQFF